This is a list of T cell receptor beta chains from one sample in a study of blood T cell repertoires in COVID-19. Sequenced by immunoSEQ multiplex PCR; TCRdb stores in-frame clones only, minus some. This sample has 100,000 to 130,000 clones, with about 80% found just once. The source material was peripheral blood. The source of these receptors is a woman aged 70 to 79 with acute or convalescent COVID-19. The conserved cysteine and the conserved F or W are not part of the CDR3 here. The D gene is left open where the match is weak. Clone size is stated in some rows and not others, as once, few, many or a class when expanded.

-	TRBV19	TRBJ1-5	-	ASSMWGRMGNQPQH
-	TRBV10-3	TRBJ1-6	-	AISETRDSPLH
-	TRBV27	TRBJ1-5	TRBD1	ASSQTGRINQPQH
-	TRBV10-3	TRBJ2-3	-	AISDIAVSTDTQY
-	TRBV6-5	TRBJ1-6	-	ASSRTAHNSPLH
-	TRBV4-3	TRBJ1-4	-	ASSQSWVGVGEKLF
few	TRBV19	TRBJ1-3	TRBD1	ASSISGTGVRSGNTIY
-	TRBV5-4	TRBJ1-2	-	ASSRGLISGDGYT
-	TRBV28	TRBJ1-5	-	ASSLSGGVGFNQPQH
-	TRBV7-9	TRBJ2-5	-	ASSSLQETQY
once	TRBV24-1	TRBJ1-1	-	ATSDRGSNTEAF
-	TRBV28	TRBJ2-2	-	ASSFYRGLTGELF
-	TRBV15	TRBJ2-7	TRBD2	ATSRGGGSSREQY
-	TRBV28	TRBJ1-5	-	ASSPPLARYSNQPQH
few	TRBV6-6	TRBJ2-7	TRBD1	ASSYSRDRAYEQY
-	TRBV11-3	TRBJ2-1	-	ASSLGAWGRESDGEQF
-	TRBV7-9	TRBJ2-2	-	ASSPTTSRTGELF
-	TRBV6-1	TRBJ1-2	TRBD1	ASSDYFGTGGIAYGYT
-	TRBV6-4	TRBJ2-1	-	ASSDSTQGSYEQF
-	TRBV2	TRBJ2-3	TRBD2	ASSVLAGSTDTQY
-	TRBV5-1	TRBJ2-1	TRBD2	ASSSVPGGPLSSYNEQF
once	TRBV27	TRBJ1-6	-	ASSLAGGRSPLH
-	TRBV29-1	TRBJ1-1	-	SVEIGRNTEAF
-	TRBV7-9	TRBJ2-2	-	ASSPGTQNTGELF
once	TRBV19	TRBJ1-5	-	ASSIDPQEGNQPQH
-	TRBV14	TRBJ2-3	-	ASSQSLAVDTQY
-	TRBV6-6	TRBJ2-7	-	ASSYSFQGRY
few	TRBV28	TRBJ1-5	-	ASSKTGHGQPQH
-	TRBV9	TRBJ1-4	TRBD1	ASSTRDRAFRFLNEKLF
once	TRBV30	TRBJ2-5	-	AWSVLERGQETQY
-	TRBV7-9	TRBJ1-2	-	ASSFEAGGYT
-	TRBV18	TRBJ1-1	-	ASSPRRGFDSTEAF
few	TRBV4-3	TRBJ1-1	-	ASSPGQLNTEAF
-	TRBV28	TRBJ1-5	TRBD1	ASSAPRDSHYSNQPQH
-	TRBV9	TRBJ2-3	TRBD2	ASSVAREGLTDTQY
-	TRBV4-1	TRBJ1-6	-	ASSQAFGQTYNSPLH
-	TRBV9	TRBJ2-6	-	ASSVLGHSRSGANVLT
-	TRBV6-5	TRBJ1-1	-	ASSQQGNTEAF
-	TRBV11-3	TRBJ2-5	TRBD2	ASSSTRTSGSGETQY
-	TRBV4-1	TRBJ1-4	-	ASRTSTETPEKLF
-	TRBV7-2	TRBJ1-2	TRBD1	ASSLEATGGRGYT
-	TRBV28	TRBJ1-6	-	ASSFTTGYSYNSPLH